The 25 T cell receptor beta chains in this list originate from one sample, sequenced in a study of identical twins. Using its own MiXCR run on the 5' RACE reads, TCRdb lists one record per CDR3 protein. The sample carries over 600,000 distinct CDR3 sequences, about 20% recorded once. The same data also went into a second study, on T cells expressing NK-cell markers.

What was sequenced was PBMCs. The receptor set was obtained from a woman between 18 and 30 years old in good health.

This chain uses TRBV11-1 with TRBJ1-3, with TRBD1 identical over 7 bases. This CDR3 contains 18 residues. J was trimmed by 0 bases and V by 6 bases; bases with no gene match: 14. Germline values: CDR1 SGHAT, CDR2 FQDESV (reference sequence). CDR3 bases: TGTGCCAGCAGTCACAACAGGGGAAAGGCCTACTCTGGAAACACCATATATTTT. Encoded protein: CASSHNRGKAYSGNTIYF.

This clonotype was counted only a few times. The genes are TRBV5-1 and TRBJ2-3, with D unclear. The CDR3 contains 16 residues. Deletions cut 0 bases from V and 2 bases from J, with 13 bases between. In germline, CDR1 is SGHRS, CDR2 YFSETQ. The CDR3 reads CASSLAAGRATDTQYF. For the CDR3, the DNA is TGCGCCAGCAGCTTGGCCGCCGGACGCGCCACAGATACGCAGTATTTT.

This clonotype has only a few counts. The CDR3 sequence: CASSIQPGPYEQFF. The CDR3 DNA is TGTGCCAGTAGTATACAACCGGGACCCTACGAGCAGTTCTTC. V and J are TRBV19 and TRBJ2-1; D assignment may be TRBD1 or TRBD2 (5 bases each). Trimming cost V 2 bases and J 10 bases, with 15 bases left between them. Germline V CDR1 and CDR2: LNHDA, SQIVND (reference sequence). The length of the CDR3 is 14 residues.

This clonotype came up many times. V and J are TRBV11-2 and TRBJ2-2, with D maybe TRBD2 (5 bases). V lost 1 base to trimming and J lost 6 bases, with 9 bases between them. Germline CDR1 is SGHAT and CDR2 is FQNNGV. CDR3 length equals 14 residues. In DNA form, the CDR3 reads TGTGCCAGCAGCTTAGTGGGAGTGTCCGGGGAGCTGTTTTTT. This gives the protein CASSLVGVSGELFF.

The CDR3 DNA reads TGTGCCAGCAGGGACGAGCGGGAGGGGAACACCGGGGAGCTGTTTTTT. This translates into CASRDEREGNTGELFF. The J gene is TRBJ2-2, the V gene TRBV7-6, with TRBD2 matching over 10 bases. Germline V gives CDR1 SGHVS, CDR2 FNYEAQ. The CDR3 consists of 16 residues. The trim removed 6 bases at V and 1 base at J, leaving 5 bases unmatched.

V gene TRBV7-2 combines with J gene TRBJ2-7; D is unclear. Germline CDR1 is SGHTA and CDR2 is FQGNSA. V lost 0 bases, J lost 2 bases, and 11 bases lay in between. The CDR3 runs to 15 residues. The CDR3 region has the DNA TGTGCCAGCAGCTTAGCAGGGCAGAGAACCTACGAGCAGTACTTC. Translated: CASSLAGQRTYEQYF.

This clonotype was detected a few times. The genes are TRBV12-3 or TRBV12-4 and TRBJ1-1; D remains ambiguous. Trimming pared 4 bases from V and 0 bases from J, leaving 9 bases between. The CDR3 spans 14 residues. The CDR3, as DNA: TGTGCCAGCAGTTGGGAGAGGGTGAACACTGAAGCTTTCTTT. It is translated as CASSWERVNTEAFF.

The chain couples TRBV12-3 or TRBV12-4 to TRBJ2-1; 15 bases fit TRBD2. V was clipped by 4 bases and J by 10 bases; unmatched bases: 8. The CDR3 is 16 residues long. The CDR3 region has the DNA TGTGCCAGCAGTTCTCGAGGACTAGCGGGAGGGGGAGAGCAGTTCTTC. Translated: CASSSRGLAGGGEQFF.

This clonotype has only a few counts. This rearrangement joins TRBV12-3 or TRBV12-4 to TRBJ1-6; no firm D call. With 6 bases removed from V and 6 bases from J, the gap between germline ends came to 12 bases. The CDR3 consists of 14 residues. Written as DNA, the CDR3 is TGTGCCAGCAGGGGCTCGGGAGTTAATTCACCCCTCCACTTT. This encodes CASRGSGVNSPLHF.

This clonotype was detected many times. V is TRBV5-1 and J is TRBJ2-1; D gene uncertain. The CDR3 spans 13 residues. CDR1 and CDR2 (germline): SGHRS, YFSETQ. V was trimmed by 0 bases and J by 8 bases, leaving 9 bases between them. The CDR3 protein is CASSLAGLDEQFF. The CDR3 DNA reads TGCGCCAGCAGCTTGGCCGGCTTGGATGAGCAGTTCTTC.

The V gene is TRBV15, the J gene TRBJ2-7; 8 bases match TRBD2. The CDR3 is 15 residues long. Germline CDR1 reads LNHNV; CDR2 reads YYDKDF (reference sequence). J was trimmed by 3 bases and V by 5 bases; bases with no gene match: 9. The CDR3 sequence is CATSPSSGSGYEQYF. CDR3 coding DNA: TGTGCCACCAGCCCGAGCAGCGGGAGCGGCTACGAGCAGTACTTC.

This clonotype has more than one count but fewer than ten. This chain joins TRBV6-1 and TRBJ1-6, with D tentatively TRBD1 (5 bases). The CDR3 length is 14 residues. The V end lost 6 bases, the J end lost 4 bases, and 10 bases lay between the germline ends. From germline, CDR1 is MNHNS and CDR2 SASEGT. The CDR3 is CASRRDYYNSPLHF. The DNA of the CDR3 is TGTGCCAGCAGGCGGGACTATTATAATTCACCCCTCCACTTT.

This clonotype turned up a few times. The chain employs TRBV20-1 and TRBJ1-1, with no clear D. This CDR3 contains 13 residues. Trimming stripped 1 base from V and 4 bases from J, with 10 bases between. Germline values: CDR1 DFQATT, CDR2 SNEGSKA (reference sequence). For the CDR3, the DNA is TGCAGTGCTAGAGGGGTTGGCCCCACTGAAGCTTTCTTT. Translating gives CSARGVGPTEAFF.

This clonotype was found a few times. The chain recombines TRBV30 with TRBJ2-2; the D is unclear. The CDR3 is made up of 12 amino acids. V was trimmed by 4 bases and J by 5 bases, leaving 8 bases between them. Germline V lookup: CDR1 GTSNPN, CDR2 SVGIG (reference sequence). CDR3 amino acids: CAWTGKTGELFF. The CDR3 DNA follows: TGTGCCTGGACAGGAAAAACCGGGGAGCTGTTTTTT.

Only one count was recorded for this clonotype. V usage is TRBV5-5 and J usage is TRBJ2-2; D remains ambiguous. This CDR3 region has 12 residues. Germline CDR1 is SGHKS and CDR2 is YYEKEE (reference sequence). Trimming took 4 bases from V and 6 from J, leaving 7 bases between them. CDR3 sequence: CASSTPPGELFF. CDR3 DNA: TGTGCCAGCAGCACCCCCCCCGGGGAGCTGTTTTTT.

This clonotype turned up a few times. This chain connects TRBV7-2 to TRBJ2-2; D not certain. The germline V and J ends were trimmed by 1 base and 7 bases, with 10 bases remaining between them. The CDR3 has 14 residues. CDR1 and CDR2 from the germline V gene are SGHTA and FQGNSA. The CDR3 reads CASSLGPVSGELFF. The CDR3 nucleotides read TGTGCCAGCAGCTTAGGACCCGTTAGCGGGGAGCTGTTTTTT.

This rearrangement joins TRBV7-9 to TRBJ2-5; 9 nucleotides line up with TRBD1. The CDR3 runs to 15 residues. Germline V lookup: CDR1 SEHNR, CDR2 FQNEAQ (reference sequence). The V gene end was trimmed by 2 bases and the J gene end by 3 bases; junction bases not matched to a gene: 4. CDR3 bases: TGTGCCAGCAGCTTAAATACAGGGGGCAAAGAGACCCAGTACTTC. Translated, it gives CASSLNTGGKETQYF.

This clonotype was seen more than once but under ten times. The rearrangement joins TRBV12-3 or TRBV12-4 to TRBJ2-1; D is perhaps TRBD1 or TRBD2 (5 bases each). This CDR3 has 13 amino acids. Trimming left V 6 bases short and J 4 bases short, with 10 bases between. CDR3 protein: CASSDGAYNEQFF. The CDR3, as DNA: TGTGCCAGCAGCGACGGGGCTTACAATGAGCAGTTCTTC.

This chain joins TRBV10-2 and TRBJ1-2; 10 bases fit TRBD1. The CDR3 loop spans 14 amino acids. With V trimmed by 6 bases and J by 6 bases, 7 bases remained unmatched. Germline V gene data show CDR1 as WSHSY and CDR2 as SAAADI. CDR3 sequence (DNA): TGCGCCAGCAGCGCTGGGACAGGGGCAAATGGCTACACCTTC. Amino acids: CASSAGTGANGYTF.

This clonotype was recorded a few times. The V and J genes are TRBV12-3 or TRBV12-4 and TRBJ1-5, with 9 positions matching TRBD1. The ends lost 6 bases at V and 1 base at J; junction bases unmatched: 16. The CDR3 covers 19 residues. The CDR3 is CASSSLWTGEISSNQPQHF. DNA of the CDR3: TGTGCCAGCAGCTCTCTTTGGACAGGGGAGATTTCGAGCAATCAGCCCCAGCATTTT.

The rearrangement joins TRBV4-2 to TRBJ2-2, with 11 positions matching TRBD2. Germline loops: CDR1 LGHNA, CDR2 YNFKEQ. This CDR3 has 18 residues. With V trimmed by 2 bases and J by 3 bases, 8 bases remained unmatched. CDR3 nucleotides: TGTGCCAGCAGCCAACAAATAGCGGGGGGGCCCGACACCGGGGAGCTGTTTTTT. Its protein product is CASSQQIAGGPDTGELFF.

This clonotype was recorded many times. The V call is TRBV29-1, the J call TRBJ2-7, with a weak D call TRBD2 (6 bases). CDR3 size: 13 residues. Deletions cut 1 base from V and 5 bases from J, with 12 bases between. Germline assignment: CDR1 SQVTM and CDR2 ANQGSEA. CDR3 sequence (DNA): TGCAGCGTTGAAGTAGGCGGGACGAACGAGCAGTACTTC. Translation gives CSVEVGGTNEQYF.

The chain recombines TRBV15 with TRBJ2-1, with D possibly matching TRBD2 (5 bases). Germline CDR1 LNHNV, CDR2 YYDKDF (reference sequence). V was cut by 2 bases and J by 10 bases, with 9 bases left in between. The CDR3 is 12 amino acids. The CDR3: CATSRTEGEQFF. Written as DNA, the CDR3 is TGTGCCACCAGCAGAACCGAGGGCGAGCAGTTCTTC.

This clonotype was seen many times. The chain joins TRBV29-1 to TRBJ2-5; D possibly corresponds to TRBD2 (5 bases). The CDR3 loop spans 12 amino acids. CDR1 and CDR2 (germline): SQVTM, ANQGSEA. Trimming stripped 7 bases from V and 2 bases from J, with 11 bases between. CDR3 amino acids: CSAGRGQETQYF. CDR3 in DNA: TGCAGCGCCGGACGGGGACAAGAGACCCAGTACTTC.

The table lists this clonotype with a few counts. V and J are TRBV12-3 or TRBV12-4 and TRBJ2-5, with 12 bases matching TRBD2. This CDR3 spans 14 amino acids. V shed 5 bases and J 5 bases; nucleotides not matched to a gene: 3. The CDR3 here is CASSLLAGGETQYF. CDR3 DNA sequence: TGTGCCAGCAGTCTTCTAGCGGGAGGGGAGACCCAGTACTTC.